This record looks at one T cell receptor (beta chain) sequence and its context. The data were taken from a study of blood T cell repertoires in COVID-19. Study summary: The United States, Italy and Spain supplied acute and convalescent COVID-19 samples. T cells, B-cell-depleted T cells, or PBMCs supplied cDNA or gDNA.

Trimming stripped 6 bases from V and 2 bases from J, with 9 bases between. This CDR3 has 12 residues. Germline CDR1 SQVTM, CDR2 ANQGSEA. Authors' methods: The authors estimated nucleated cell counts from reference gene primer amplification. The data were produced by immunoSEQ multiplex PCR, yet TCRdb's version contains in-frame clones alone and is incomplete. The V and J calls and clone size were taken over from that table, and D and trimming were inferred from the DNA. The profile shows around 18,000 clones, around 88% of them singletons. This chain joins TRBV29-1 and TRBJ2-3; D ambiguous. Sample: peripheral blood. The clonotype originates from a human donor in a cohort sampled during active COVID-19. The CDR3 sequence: CSVLSDTDTQYF. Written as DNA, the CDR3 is TGCAGCGTCCTCAGCGACACAGATACGCAGTATTTT.